The T cell receptor (beta chain) described here comes from a study of cytomegalovirus exposure and HLA in healthy donors. Whole-study results and caveats: Later analysis showed most CMV-associated TCR beta chains appearing HLA-restricted.

The ends lost 2 bases at V and 2 bases at J; junction bases unmatched: 2. Germline V gives CDR1 LGHNA, CDR2 YSLEER. This CDR3 region has 14 residues. A note on this clone: The antigen is not known.

The PCR used 60 Vbeta and 13 Jbeta primers. TCRdb keeps only in-frame clones here, not all; method: immunoSEQ multiplex PCR. The profile shows 150,000 to 200,000 clones, around 80% of them singletons. The V call is TRBV4-3, the J call TRBJ2-5, with 7 bases lining up with TRBD2. The material sequenced was PBMCs. The source of this sequence is a woman in her thirties in good health and CMV-seropositive. CDR3 nucleotide sequence: TGCGCCAGCAGCCAAAACGGGGGGCAAGAGACCCAGTACTTC. Encoded protein: CASSQNGGQETQYF.